This is a list of T cell receptor beta chains from one sample in a study of radiation and T cells in renal cell carcinoma. The repertoire was sequenced with immunoSEQ multiplex PCR; TCRdb's copy has only in-frame clones and lacks some. The repertoire consists of some 150,000 clones, with about nine tenths occurring once and the leading ten covering 10% to 15%. The input for sequencing was blood, taken from a patient whose treatment included radiotherapy and nephrectomy. All receptors come from a woman aged 50 to 60 with renal cell carcinoma. Each CDR3 is given with its conserved first and last residue. A D gene is named only where the DNA matches it firmly. The listing skips clone size in some rows; elsewhere it reads once, few, many or a size class.

TRBJ2-3 | TRBV2 | TRBD1 | - | TGTGCCAGCAGTGACCCCGGGACAGGGTCGGCAGATACGCAGTATTTT | CASSDPGTGSADTQYF
TRBJ2-1 | TRBV7-2 | - | - | TGTGCCAGTAGACTAGGCTCCTACAATGAGCAGTTCTTC | CASRLGSYNEQFF
TRBJ2-2 | TRBV19 | TRBD1 | - | TGTGCCAGTACAATGTTCGGGACAGGGGTCCCCGGGGAGCTGTTTTTT | CASTMFGTGVPGELFF
TRBJ1-6 | TRBV14 | TRBD1 | - | TGTGCCAGCAGCCTGGGACAGGGCTTTGGCCTCCACTTT | CASSLGQGFGLHF
TRBJ2-1 | TRBV9 | TRBD1 | - | TGTGCCAGCAGCGTTCGGTTGACAGGGTTGAGTAGCGATGAGCAGTTCTTC | CASSVRLTGLSSDEQFF
TRBJ2-1 | TRBV7-8 | TRBD2 | - | TGTGCCAGCTGGGGGACTAGCTCCTACAATGAGCAGTTCTTC | CASWGTSSYNEQFF
TRBJ1-6 | TRBV6-5 | - | - | TGTGCCAGCAGTATAACAGGGAATTCACCCCTCCACTTT | CASSITGNSPLHF
TRBJ1-3 | TRBV6-1 | TRBD1 | once | TGTGCCAGCAGTGGACAGGGGAGCTCTGGAAACACCATATATTTT | CASSGQGSSGNTIYF
TRBJ1-1 | TRBV2 | - | - | TGTGCCAGCAGTGAAGACAGGGATCGGGGTTCTGAAGCTTTCTTT | CASSEDRDRGSEAFF
TRBJ2-7 | TRBV19 | - | - | TGTGCCAGTAGCGCACCCCTCCGGGGAAAGAGCTACGAGCAGTACTTC | CASSAPLRGKSYEQYF
TRBJ1-1 | TRBV6-1 | TRBD1 | - | TGTGCCAGCAGTGGAGGACAGGGATACAGCACTGAAGCTTTCTTT | CASSGGQGYSTEAFF
TRBJ1-5 | TRBV5-1 | TRBD1 | once | TGCGCCAGCAGCCCGACAGGGGGCATCAATCAGCCCCAGCATTTT | CASSPTGGINQPQHF
TRBJ2-1 | TRBV11-2 | - | - | TGTGCCAGCAGCACGTTACAGGGCTACAATGAGCAGTTCTTC | CASSTLQGYNEQFF
TRBJ2-1 | TRBV2 | - | - | TGTGCCAGCAGGACAGATAACAATGAGCAGTTCTTC | CASRTDNNEQFF
TRBJ1-3 | TRBV13 | TRBD1 | - | TGTGCCAGCAGCACGCGACAGGGCGCCTCTGGAAACACCATATATTTT | CASSTRQGASGNTIYF
TRBJ2-2 | TRBV6-5 | TRBD1 | - | TGTGCCAGCACTCAGGACAGGCGGAACACCGGGGAGCTGTTTTTT | CASTQDRRNTGELFF
TRBJ1-3 | TRBV6-1 | - | - | TGTGCCAGCAGTTTTGGGATTTCGGGAAACACCATATATTTT | CASSFGISGNTIYF
TRBJ1-2 | TRBV6-1 | - | - | TGTGCCAGCAGGAAGGGGGTCGGGGGAGAGGGCTACACCTTC | CASRKGVGGEGYTF
TRBJ1-6 | TRBV5-5 | - | - | TGTGCCAGCAGCTTGTTGGTGGGCGCTAATTCACCCCTCCACTTT | CASSLLVGANSPLHF
TRBJ2-7 | TRBV29-1 | TRBD1 | - | TGCAGCGCGGGGGACAGGGGGCCCTACGAGCAGTACTTC | CSAGDRGPYEQYF
TRBJ2-2 | TRBV7-9 | - | - | TGTGCCAGCAGATCAGGGGCCAGGGGCATGTCTGGGGAGCTGTTTTTT | CASRSGARGMSGELFF
TRBJ2-5 | TRBV2 | TRBD2 | - | TGTGCCAGCAGTGGGACTAGCGAGGAGACCCAGTACTTC | CASSGTSEETQYF
TRBJ2-1 | TRBV9 | TRBD2 | - | TGTGCCAGCAGCACCTTAGCGGGGGGGCTTGGGTATGAGCAGTTCTTC | CASSTLAGGLGYEQFF
TRBJ1-5 | TRBV15 | TRBD1 | - | TGTGCCACCAGAAAAGCCGGGACAGGGATCAATCAGCCCCAGCATTTT | CATRKAGTGINQPQHF
TRBJ2-2 | TRBV2 | - | - | TGTGCCAGCAGTTTGCGGACAGCCGGGGAGCTGTTTTTT | CASSLRTAGELFF
TRBJ1-6 | TRBV19 | - | once | TGTGCCAGTAGTCCCTTCTCGAATTCACCCCTCCACTTT | CASSPFSNSPLHF
TRBJ1-4 | TRBV4-2 | - | - | TGTGCCAGCAGCCGGGGTGGGACCGATAATGAAAAACTGTTTTTT | CASSRGGTDNEKLFF
TRBJ2-7 | TRBV27 | - | - | TGTGCCAGCAGTTTACGGGGGTCCTACGAGCAGTACTTC | CASSLRGSYEQYF
TRBJ1-1 | TRBV4-2 | TRBD1 | - | TGTGCCAGCAGAAGGACAGGGGTGGATGAAGCTTTCTTT | CASRRTGVDEAFF
TRBJ2-3 | TRBV7-9 | - | - | TGTGCCAGCAGCTTAGTATTTAGCACAGATACGCAGTATTTT | CASSLVFSTDTQYF
TRBJ2-5 | TRBV7-9 | TRBD1 | - | TGTGCCAGCAGCTGGAGGGTGGGACAGGGGCAAGAGACCCAGTACTTC | CASSWRVGQGQETQYF
TRBJ1-2 | TRBV4-1 | TRBD1 | - | TGCGCCAGCAGCACCAGGGGGCTCGAATATGGCTACACCTTC | CASSTRGLEYGYTF
TRBJ2-7 | TRBV4-3 | TRBD2 | - | TGCGCCAGCAGCCAAGCCGGCGGGGGGGCCCACGAGCAGTACTTC | CASSQAGGGAHEQYF
TRBJ2-3 | TRBV6-4 | - | - | TGTGCCAGCAGTGAAGGGAATTCCAGAAATACGCAGTATTTT | CASSEGNSRNTQYF
TRBJ1-1 | TRBV6-6 | - | - | TGTGCCAGCAGTTACCTTATGAACACTGAAGCTTTCTTT | CASSYLMNTEAFF
TRBJ2-2 | TRBV7-9 | TRBD1 | - | TGTGCCAGCAGCTTTTCAGGGGGCAACACCGGGGAGCTGTTTTTT | CASSFSGGNTGELFF
TRBJ2-1 | TRBV9 | - | - | TGTGCCAGCAGCAACCCGGGACGGTCCTACAATGAGCAGTTCTTC | CASSNPGRSYNEQFF
TRBJ1-2 | TRBV6-1 | - | once | TGTGCCAGCAGCCGAGACCGCACTTCTAACTATGGCTACACCTTC | CASSRDRTSNYGYTF
TRBJ2-7 | TRBV19 | - | - | TGTGCCAGTAGTATATCTACATCCTACGAGCAGTACTTC | CASSISTSYEQYF
TRBJ1-6 | TRBV7-2 | - | - | TGTGCCAGCAGCTTCACCGGAGGTGGTTCACCCCTCCACTTT | CASSFTGGGSPLHF
TRBJ1-2 | TRBV6-5 | TRBD1 | - | TGTGCCAGCAGTTACCCAGTCCAGGGGGCGGGAGGCTACACCTTC | CASSYPVQGAGGYTF
TRBJ2-5 | TRBV6-5 | TRBD1 | - | TGTGCCAGCAGCTGGGACAGGGCTCGAGAGACCCAGTACTTC | CASSWDRARETQYF
TRBJ1-2 | TRBV15 | TRBD1 | few | TGTGCCACCAGCAGAGCAGGGCCAGGGGGCTCGTATGGCTACACCTTC | CATSRAGPGGSYGYTF
TRBJ1-4 | TRBV20-1 | - | - | TGCAGTGCTATGTTAAATGAAAAACTGTTTTTT | CSAMLNEKLFF
TRBJ2-1 | TRBV5-6 | TRBD2 | - | TGTGCCAGCAGCCGGCGGGGGGGCTACAATGAGCAGTTCTTC | CASSRRGGYNEQFF
TRBJ2-7 | TRBV7-9 | TRBD2 | - | TGTGCCAGCAGCGTTAGCGGGGGGGCCTACGAGCAGTACTTC | CASSVSGGAYEQYF
TRBJ2-6 | TRBV30 | - | - | TGTGCCCTCGACCAGGGGCTTGGGGCCAACGTCCTGACTTTC | CALDQGLGANVLTF